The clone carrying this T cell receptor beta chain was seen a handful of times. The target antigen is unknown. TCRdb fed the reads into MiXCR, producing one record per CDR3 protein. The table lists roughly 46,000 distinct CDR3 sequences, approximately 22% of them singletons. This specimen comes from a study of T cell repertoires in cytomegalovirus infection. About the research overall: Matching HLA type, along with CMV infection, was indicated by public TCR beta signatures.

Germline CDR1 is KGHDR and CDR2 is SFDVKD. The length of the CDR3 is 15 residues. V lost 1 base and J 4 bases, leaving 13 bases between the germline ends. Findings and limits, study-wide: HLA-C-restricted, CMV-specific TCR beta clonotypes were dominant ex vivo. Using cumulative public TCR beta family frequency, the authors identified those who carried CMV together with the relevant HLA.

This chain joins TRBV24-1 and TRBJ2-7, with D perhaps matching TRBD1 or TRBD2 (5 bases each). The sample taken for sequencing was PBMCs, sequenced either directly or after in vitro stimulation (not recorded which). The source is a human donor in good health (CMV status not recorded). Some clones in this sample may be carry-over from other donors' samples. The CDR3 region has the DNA TGTGCCACCAGTGATTTCCCCCGGGGCCCGTACGAGCAGTACTTC. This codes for CATSDFPRGPYEQYF.